A selection of T cell receptor beta chains follows, all from one sample in a study of cytomegalovirus exposure and HLA in healthy donors. Profiling relied on immunoSEQ multiplex PCR, and the TCRdb table lists in-frame clones only, not all of them. This sample has 40,000 to 55,000 clones, with over 60% found just once. Material: PBMCs. Receptors originate from a woman between 45 and 60 years old in good health and CMV-seronegative. Each CDR3 is given with its conserved first and last residue. D genes are given only for firm matches. Clone size is not always given. Where it is, it says once, few, many or a class for expanded clones.

V gene: TRBV28; J gene: TRBJ1-5; D gene: -; clone size: -; CDR3 length: 14; CDR3 protein: CASSFPLGDQPQHF; CDR3 DNA: TGTGCCAGCAGTTTTCCCCTAGGGGATCAGCCCCAGCATTTT
V gene: TRBV6-6; J gene: TRBJ1-5; D gene: -; clone size: -; CDR3 length: 15; CDR3 protein: CASTLRSGSNQPQHF; CDR3 DNA: TGTGCCAGCACCTTACGATCCGGGAGCAATCAGCCCCAGCATTTT
V gene: TRBV28; J gene: TRBJ2-6; D gene: -; clone size: few; CDR3 length: 17; CDR3 protein: CASSGSLGATGANVLTF; CDR3 DNA: TGTGCCAGCAGTGGGAGTTTGGGGGCCACTGGGGCCAACGTCCTGACTTTC
V gene: TRBV7-3; J gene: TRBJ2-1; D gene: -; clone size: -; CDR3 length: 14; CDR3 protein: CASSPSPSRNEQFF; CDR3 DNA: TGTGCCAGCAGCCCCTCGCCCAGTCGCAATGAGCAGTTCTTC
V gene: TRBV6-6; J gene: TRBJ2-1; D gene: TRBD2; clone size: -; CDR3 length: 16; CDR3 protein: CASKPTLAGEANEQFF; CDR3 DNA: TGTGCCAGCAAGCCTACACTAGCGGGAGAAGCGAATGAGCAGTTCTTC
V gene: TRBV7-9; J gene: TRBJ1-2; D gene: -; clone size: -; CDR3 length: 12; CDR3 protein: CASSSDSYGYTF; CDR3 DNA: TGTGCCAGCAGCTCAGACAGCTATGGCTACACCTTC
V gene: TRBV9; J gene: TRBJ2-2; D gene: TRBD2; clone size: few; CDR3 length: 14; CDR3 protein: CASSVRGEGGELFF; CDR3 DNA: TGTGCCAGCAGCGTGCGGGGGGAGGGCGGGGAGCTGTTTTTT
V gene: TRBV7-6; J gene: TRBJ1-1; D gene: TRBD1; clone size: -; CDR3 length: 15; CDR3 protein: CASSAMGTGNTEAFF; CDR3 DNA: TGTGCCAGCAGCGCAATGGGGACAGGGAACACTGAAGCTTTCTTT
V gene: TRBV5-1; J gene: TRBJ2-1; D gene: TRBD2; clone size: -; CDR3 length: 16; CDR3 protein: CASSSETSGGYNEQFF; CDR3 DNA: TGCGCCAGCAGCTCGGAGACTAGCGGGGGGTACAATGAGCAGTTCTTC
V gene: TRBV30; J gene: TRBJ1-3; D gene: -; clone size: -; CDR3 length: 14; CDR3 protein: CAWSRGNSGNTIYF; CDR3 DNA: TGTGCCTGGAGTCGGGGGAACTCTGGAAACACCATATATTTT
V gene: TRBV6-1; J gene: TRBJ1-1; D gene: -; clone size: -; CDR3 length: 15; CDR3 protein: CASSEAPGKTSYECF; CDR3 DNA: TGTGCCAGCAGTGAAGCGCCAGGGAAGACGTCATATGAGTGCTTT
V gene: TRBV5-1; J gene: TRBJ2-6; D gene: -; clone size: -; CDR3 length: 16; CDR3 protein: CASSLGREAGANVLTF; CDR3 DNA: TGCGCCAGCAGCTTGGGCAGGGAGGCTGGGGCCAACGTCCTGACTTTC
V gene: TRBV4-1; J gene: TRBJ2-5; D gene: TRBD2; clone size: -; CDR3 length: 17; CDR3 protein: CASSQEVRGLVQETQYF; CDR3 DNA: TGCGCCAGCAGCCAAGAAGTTAGAGGACTAGTACAAGAGACCCAGTACTTC
V gene: TRBV5-5; J gene: TRBJ1-4; D gene: -; clone size: -; CDR3 length: 14; CDR3 protein: CASSLQRTKEKLFF; CDR3 DNA: TGTGCCAGCAGCTTGCAGAGGACAAAGGAAAAACTGTTTTTT
V gene: TRBV30; J gene: TRBJ2-3; D gene: TRBD2; clone size: once; CDR3 length: 16; CDR3 protein: CAWSVLSGSFTGTQYF; CDR3 DNA: TGTGCCTGGAGTGTTCTAAGCGGGAGTTTCACAGGTACGCAGTATTTT
V gene: TRBV7-8; J gene: TRBJ1-1; D gene: -; clone size: -; CDR3 length: 14; CDR3 protein: CASQRGNPNTEAFF; CDR3 DNA: TGTGCCAGCCAAAGAGGGAATCCGAACACTGAAGCTTTCTTT
V gene: TRBV4-1; J gene: TRBJ1-5; D gene: TRBD1; clone size: -; CDR3 length: 19; CDR3 protein: CASSQERWTGGLSNQPQHF; CDR3 DNA: TGCGCCAGCAGCCAAGAAAGATGGACAGGGGGCCTCAGCAATCAGCCCCAGCATTTT
V gene: TRBV19; J gene: TRBJ2-3; D gene: TRBD2; clone size: few; CDR3 length: 19; CDR3 protein: CASSVFELAARGSTDTQYF; CDR3 DNA: TGTGCCAGTAGCGTGTTCGAGCTAGCGGCCCGGGGTAGCACAGATACGCAGTATTTT
V gene: TRBV30; J gene: TRBJ1-1; D gene: -; clone size: once; CDR3 length: 13; CDR3 protein: CAWSADPTTEAFF; CDR3 DNA: TGTGCCTGGAGTGCCGACCCGACTACTGAAGCTTTCTTT
V gene: TRBV6-5; J gene: TRBJ2-7; D gene: TRBD1; clone size: -; CDR3 length: 16; CDR3 protein: CASSYTYVGTGGEQYF; CDR3 DNA: TGTGCCAGCAGTTACACCTACGTAGGGACAGGGGGCGAGCAGTACTTC
V gene: TRBV7-7; J gene: TRBJ2-1; D gene: TRBD2; clone size: few; CDR3 length: 15; CDR3 protein: CASSSRGGEYNEQFF; CDR3 DNA: TGTGCCAGCAGCTCCCGGGGGGGGGAGTACAATGAGCAGTTCTTC
V gene: TRBV28; J gene: TRBJ1-5; D gene: -; clone size: -; CDR3 length: 14; CDR3 protein: CASSLMRGDQPQHF; CDR3 DNA: TGTGCCAGCAGTCTGATGCGTGGTGATCAGCCCCAGCATTTT
V gene: TRBV4-3; J gene: TRBJ1-6; D gene: -; clone size: -; CDR3 length: 13; CDR3 protein: CASSQLRNSPLHF; CDR3 DNA: TGCGCCAGCAGCCAACTACGCAATTCACCCCTCCACTTT
V gene: TRBV6-6; J gene: TRBJ2-5; D gene: TRBD2; clone size: once; CDR3 length: 14; CDR3 protein: CASSYGRGQETQYF; CDR3 DNA: TGTGCCAGCAGTTACGGGCGGGGGCAAGAGACCCAGTACTTC
V gene: TRBV30; J gene: TRBJ2-7; D gene: -; clone size: -; CDR3 length: 13; CDR3 protein: CAWSVGGAYEQYF; CDR3 DNA: TGTGCCTGGAGTGTTGGCGGTGCCTACGAGCAGTACTTC
V gene: TRBV10-3; J gene: TRBJ2-5; D gene: -; clone size: -; CDR3 length: 13; CDR3 protein: CAISAVSGETQYF; CDR3 DNA: TGTGCCATCAGCGCCGTCTCAGGGGAGACCCAGTACTTC
V gene: TRBV28; J gene: TRBJ1-5; D gene: -; clone size: once; CDR3 length: 16; CDR3 protein: CASSLLDSAGNQPQHF; CDR3 DNA: TGTGCCAGCAGTTTATTGGACAGTGCGGGCAATCAGCCCCAGCATTTT
V gene: TRBV5-1; J gene: TRBJ2-1; D gene: TRBD2; clone size: -; CDR3 length: 17; CDR3 protein: CASSARTSGSPRGEQFF; CDR3 DNA: TGCGCCAGCAGCGCCCGGACTAGCGGGAGCCCCCGCGGTGAGCAGTTCTTC
V gene: TRBV6-5; J gene: TRBJ2-5; D gene: TRBD2; clone size: -; CDR3 length: 14; CDR3 protein: CASSYTGGGETQYF; CDR3 DNA: TGTGCCAGCAGTTACACGGGAGGGGGGGAGACCCAGTACTTC
V gene: TRBV7-9; J gene: TRBJ2-5; D gene: -; clone size: -; CDR3 length: 14; CDR3 protein: CASSATGPVETQYF; CDR3 DNA: TGTGCCAGCAGCGCTACAGGTCCAGTAGAGACCCAGTACTTC
V gene: TRBV19; J gene: TRBJ2-1; D gene: -; clone size: -; CDR3 length: 15; CDR3 protein: CASSGSGGSYNEQFF; CDR3 DNA: TGTGCCAGTAGTGGCTCCGGAGGCTCCTACAATGAGCAGTTCTTC
V gene: TRBV7-9; J gene: TRBJ1-1; D gene: TRBD1; clone size: -; CDR3 length: 14; CDR3 protein: CASSWGQGNTEAFF; CDR3 DNA: TGTGCCAGCAGTTGGGGACAGGGGAACACTGAAGCTTTCTTT
V gene: TRBV6-5; J gene: TRBJ1-1; D gene: -; clone size: -; CDR3 length: 15; CDR3 protein: CASSYRGTMNTEAFF; CDR3 DNA: TGTGCCAGCAGTTACCGTGGAACTATGAACACTGAAGCTTTCTTT
V gene: TRBV7-8; J gene: TRBJ1-5; D gene: -; clone size: -; CDR3 length: 14; CDR3 protein: CASSPDSGGQPQHF; CDR3 DNA: TGTGCCAGCAGCCCGGACAGTGGGGGTCAGCCCCAGCATTTT
V gene: TRBV18; J gene: TRBJ2-3; D gene: TRBD1; clone size: -; CDR3 length: 18; CDR3 protein: CASSPQFHRTGISDTQYF; CDR3 DNA: TGTGCCAGCTCACCACAATTTCATCGGACAGGGATTTCAGATACGCAGTATTTT
V gene: TRBV18; J gene: TRBJ2-7; D gene: TRBD1; clone size: few; CDR3 length: 15; CDR3 protein: CASSRTGQEIYEQYF; CDR3 DNA: TGTGCCAGCTCACGAACGGGACAGGAGATCTACGAGCAGTACTTC
V gene: TRBV28; J gene: TRBJ2-1; D gene: -; clone size: -; CDR3 length: 15; CDR3 protein: CASSFLTSSYNEQFF; CDR3 DNA: TGTGCCAGCAGTTTCCTCACGAGCTCCTACAATGAGCAGTTCTTC
V gene: TRBV7-2; J gene: TRBJ2-7; D gene: -; clone size: -; CDR3 length: 13; CDR3 protein: CASSQGGRAEQYF; CDR3 DNA: TGTGCCAGCAGCCAGGGGGGCAGGGCCGAGCAGTACTTC
V gene: TRBV6-1; J gene: TRBJ2-7; D gene: TRBD1; clone size: -; CDR3 length: 12; CDR3 protein: CASTGDRAEQYF; CDR3 DNA: TGTGCCAGCACGGGGGACAGGGCCGAGCAGTACTTC
V gene: TRBV7-9; J gene: TRBJ2-7; D gene: -; clone size: -; CDR3 length: 12; CDR3 protein: CASSYERGEQYF; CDR3 DNA: TGTGCCAGCAGCTATGAAAGGGGAGAGCAGTACTTC
V gene: TRBV27; J gene: TRBJ2-3; D gene: TRBD2; clone size: -; CDR3 length: 13; CDR3 protein: CASGGLGTDTQYF; CDR3 DNA: TGTGCCAGCGGCGGACTAGGCACAGATACGCAGTATTTT
V gene: TRBV7-3; J gene: TRBJ2-1; D gene: TRBD2; clone size: -; CDR3 length: 16; CDR3 protein: CASSLISAGAHNEQFF; CDR3 DNA: TGTGCCAGCAGCTTAATATCAGCGGGGGCCCACAATGAGCAGTTCTTC
V gene: TRBV15; J gene: TRBJ1-5; D gene: TRBD1; clone size: -; CDR3 length: 15; CDR3 protein: CATSSGTGQSQPQHF; CDR3 DNA: TGTGCCACCAGCAGTGGGACAGGGCAAAGTCAGCCCCAGCATTTT
V gene: TRBV18; J gene: TRBJ2-2; D gene: TRBD1; clone size: -; CDR3 length: 16; CDR3 protein: CASSPAGQGWTGELFF; CDR3 DNA: TGTGCCAGCTCACCAGCGGGACAGGGGTGGACCGGGGAGCTGTTTTTT
V gene: TRBV15; J gene: TRBJ2-7; D gene: -; clone size: -; CDR3 length: 13; CDR3 protein: CATSRDTTGEQYF; CDR3 DNA: TGTGCCACCAGCAGAGATACAACAGGGGAGCAGTACTTC